The 10 T cell receptor beta chains presented below share a single source sample, sequenced in a study of human T cells and chemical hapten exposure (dated by TCRdb to the early 2020s). Per the publication, the time point label means: patch test 1, 2 weeks after DPC sensitization. The treatment or condition label, as the study defines it: therapeutic diphenylcyclopropenone sensitization with weekly scalp DPC. The library was generated by RACE. TCRdb records NextSeq 500 as the sequencer. The public reads were run again by TCRdb, first through fastp at Q25 and then through MiXCR, and only productive beta chains were kept. For every CDR3 protein sequence, its rows merge into one entry that carries the most common genes and DNA. This sample is represented by about 70,000 distinct CDR3 sequences; around 9.8% of them were singletons. Less than 4% of the sample rests with the top ten. Here the sequenced sample was whole blood, taken in connection with sensitization to the hapten diphenylcyclopropenone (DPC). The source of these receptors is a woman aged 40 to 50 with alopecia areata. Some clones in this sample may be carry-over from other donors' samples.

This clonotype was seen more than once but under ten times. The J gene is TRBJ1-3, the V gene TRBV7-2; TRBD1 matches 9 bases. CDR3 length: 16 residues. V gave up 5 bases and J gave up 0 bases; unmatched junction bases: 5. Looked up from germline, CDR1 is SGHTA and CDR2 is FQGNSA. The CDR3 region is CASSLTGGFSGNTIYF. CDR3 coding DNA: TGTGCCAGCAGCCTGACAGGGGGGTTCTCTGGAAACACCATATATTTT.

There are many counts of this clonotype. The rearrangement links TRBV7-8 to TRBJ2-3, with a weak D call TRBD2 (5 bases). Germline loops: CDR1 SGHVS, CDR2 FQNEAQ. Trimming pared 0 bases from V and 4 bases from J, leaving 23 bases between. The CDR3 is 19 amino acids. The CDR3 sequence is CASSLAEGWRTPFPDTQYF. CDR3 sequence (DNA): TGTGCCAGCAGCTTAGCAGAGGGTTGGCGGACTCCTTTCCCAGATACGCAGTATTTT.

A remark on this clonotype: This may come from a read error, since a much larger clone is one base off. The chain is built from TRBV7-6 and TRBJ2-3; D ambiguous. Per the germline V gene, CDR1 is SGHVS and CDR2 is FNYEAQ. V was shortened by 2 bases and J by 3 bases, with 9 bases between the two germline ends. The CDR3 loop spans 14 amino acids. The CDR3 region has the DNA TGTGCCAGCAGCTTACAAGGTTTTACAGATACGCAGTATTTT. It encodes CASSLQGFTDTQYF.

This clonotype was seen many times. This chain connects TRBV6-6 to TRBJ2-7; 9 bases are shared with TRBD1. CDR3 length equals 14 residues. Germline V gives CDR1 MNHNY, CDR2 SVGAGI (reference sequence). J was trimmed by 2 bases and V by 2 bases; bases with no gene match: 1. CDR3 sequence (DNA): TGTGCCAGCAGTTACGGGACAGGGACCTACGAGCAGTACTTC. It translates to CASSYGTGTYEQYF.

The V call is TRBV12-3 or TRBV12-4, the J call TRBJ2-3; TRBD2 agrees at 7 bases. Trimming cost V 5 bases and J 6 bases; bases outside gene matches: 5. This CDR3 is built from 13 residues. CDR3 sequence reads: CASSTRRGDTQYF. CDR3 in DNA: TGTGCCAGCAGTACCCGGCGGGGGGATACGCAGTATTTT.

This clonotype was recorded at least ten times. The V call is TRBV10-3, the J call TRBJ1-1, with a possible D match to TRBD1 (6 bases). The CDR3 totals 16 residues. In germline, CDR1 is ENHRY, CDR2 SYGVKD. Trimming took 4 bases from V and 1 from J, leaving 16 bases between them. The CDR3 DNA follows: TGTGCCATCAGTGTCGAAAGGGGCAGGGGGAACACTGAAGCTTTCTTT. This encodes CAISVERGRGNTEAFF.

This clonotype was counted many times. CDR3 protein: CASSQDVRGRTINEKLFF. The CDR3 nucleotides are TGTGCCAGCAGCCAAGATGTAAGGGGGCGGACGATAAATGAAAAACTGTTTTTT. The chain combines TRBV3-1 with TRBJ1-4; 7 bases agree with TRBD1. This CDR3 spans 18 amino acids. V dropped 0 bases and J dropped 5; count of bases not matched to a gene: 12. Looked up from germline, CDR1 is LGHDT and CDR2 is YNNKEL (reference sequence).

At least ten counts were recorded for this clonotype. The rearrangement links TRBV7-8 to TRBJ1-2; the match to TRBD1 covers 9 bases. The CDR3 extends over 16 amino acids. After removal of 5 bases from V and 5 bases from J, the junction contained 12 bases not matched to a gene. Germline CDR1 is SGHVS and CDR2 is FQNEAQ. The CDR3 region is CASSPSGTGHSYGYTF. The CDR3 coding sequence is TGTGCCAGCAGCCCCTCCGGGACAGGGCACTCGTATGGCTACACCTTC.

V gene TRBV4-1 combines with J gene TRBJ1-2; 7 nucleotides align to TRBD1. Germline trimming cut 3 bases from V and 6 bases from J; bases unmatched to any gene: 7. This CDR3 region has 14 residues. Germline-derived CDR1 and CDR2 are MGHRA and YSYEKL. The CDR3 loop reads CASSQATGVDGYTF. CDR3 nucleotide sequence: TGCGCCAGCAGCCAGGCCACAGGGGTGGATGGCTACACCTTC.

There are many counts of this clonotype. The V call is TRBV29-1, the J call TRBJ2-1; D might be TRBD2 (7 bases). The germline CDR1 and CDR2 sequences are SQVTM and ANQGSEA. This CDR3 is 15 amino acids long. V was clipped by 4 bases and J by 0 bases, with 13 bases between them. The CDR3 DNA follows: TGCAGCGTTGTCGGGGGGCCCGTCTCCTACAATGAGCAGTTCTTC. It codes for CSVVGGPVSYNEQFF.